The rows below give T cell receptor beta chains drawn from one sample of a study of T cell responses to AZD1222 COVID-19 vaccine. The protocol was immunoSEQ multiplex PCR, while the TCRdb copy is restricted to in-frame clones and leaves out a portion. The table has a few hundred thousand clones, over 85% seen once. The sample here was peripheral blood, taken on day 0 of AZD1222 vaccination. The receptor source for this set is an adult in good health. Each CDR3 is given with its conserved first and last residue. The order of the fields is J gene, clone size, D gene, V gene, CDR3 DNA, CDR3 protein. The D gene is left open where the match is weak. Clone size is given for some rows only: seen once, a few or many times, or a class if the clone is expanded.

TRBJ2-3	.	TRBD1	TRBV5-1	TGCGCCAGCAGCCTAGGGACAGGGGGATCTTTCACAGATACGCAGTATTTT	CASSLGTGGSFTDTQYF
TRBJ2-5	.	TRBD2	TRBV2	TGTGCCAGCAGTGTGGGGACTAGCGTGAAGACCCAGTACTTC	CASSVGTSVKTQYF
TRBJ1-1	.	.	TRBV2	TGTGCCAGCAGTGAGCAGGGCCCGAACACTGAAGCTTTCTTT	CASSEQGPNTEAFF
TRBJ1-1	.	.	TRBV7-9	TGTGCCAGCAGCCCAGACGGTAGAGGAGCTTTCTTT	CASSPDGRGAFF
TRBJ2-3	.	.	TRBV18	TGTGCCAGCTTCCCAGAGACAGGCCTCATCACAGATACGCAGTATTTT	CASFPETGLITDTQYF
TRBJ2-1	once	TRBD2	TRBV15	TGTGCCACCAGCAGTACTAGCGGGGGTAATGAGCAGTTCTTC	CATSSTSGGNEQFF
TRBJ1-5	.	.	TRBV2	TGTGCCAGCAGTGGGGGTCAGGGTGGCCAGCCCCAGCATTTT	CASSGGQGGQPQHF
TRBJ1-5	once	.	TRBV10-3	TGTGCCATCAGTGAAAGGGATCAGCCCCAGCATTTT	CAISERDQPQHF
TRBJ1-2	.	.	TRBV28	TGTGCCAGCAGTCGGGGGAACTATGGCTACACCTTC	CASSRGNYGYTF
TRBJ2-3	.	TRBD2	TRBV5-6	TGTGCCAGCAGCGCCCTTGGGAGGGCCCCAGATACGCAGTATTTT	CASSALGRAPDTQYF
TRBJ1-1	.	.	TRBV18	TGTGCCAGCTCACCACCGAACAGCAACACTGAAGCTTTCTTT	CASSPPNSNTEAFF
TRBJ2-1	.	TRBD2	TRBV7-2	TGTGCCAGCAGCTTTTTCCTAGCGGGGTCCTACAATGAGCAGTTCTTC	CASSFFLAGSYNEQFF
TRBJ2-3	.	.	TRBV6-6	TGTGCCAGCAGTCGGGACTCCACAGATACGCAGTATTTT	CASSRDSTDTQYF